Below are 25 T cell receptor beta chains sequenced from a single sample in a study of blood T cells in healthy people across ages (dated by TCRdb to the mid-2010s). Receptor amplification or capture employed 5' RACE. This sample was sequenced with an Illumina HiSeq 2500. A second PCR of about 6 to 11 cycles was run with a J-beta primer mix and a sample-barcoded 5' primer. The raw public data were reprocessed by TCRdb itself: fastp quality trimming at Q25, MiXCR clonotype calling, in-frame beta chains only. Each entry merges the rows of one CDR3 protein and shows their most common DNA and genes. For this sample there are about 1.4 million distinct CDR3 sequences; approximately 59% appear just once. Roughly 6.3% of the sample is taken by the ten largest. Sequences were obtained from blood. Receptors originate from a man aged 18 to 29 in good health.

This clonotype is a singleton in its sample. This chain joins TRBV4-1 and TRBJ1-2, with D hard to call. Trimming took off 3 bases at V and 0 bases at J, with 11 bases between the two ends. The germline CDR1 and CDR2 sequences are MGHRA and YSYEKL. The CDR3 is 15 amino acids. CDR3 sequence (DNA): TGCGCCAGCAGCCAGGAACCCTGGGCTAACTATGGCTACACCTTC. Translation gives CASSQEPWANYGYTF.

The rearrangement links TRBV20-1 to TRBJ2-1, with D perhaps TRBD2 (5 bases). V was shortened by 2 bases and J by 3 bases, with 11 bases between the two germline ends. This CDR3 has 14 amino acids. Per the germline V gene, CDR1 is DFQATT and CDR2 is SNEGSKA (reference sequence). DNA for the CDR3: TGCAGTGCTAGATACGCTAGCAGCTACAATGAGCAGTTCTTC. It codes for CSARYASSYNEQFF.

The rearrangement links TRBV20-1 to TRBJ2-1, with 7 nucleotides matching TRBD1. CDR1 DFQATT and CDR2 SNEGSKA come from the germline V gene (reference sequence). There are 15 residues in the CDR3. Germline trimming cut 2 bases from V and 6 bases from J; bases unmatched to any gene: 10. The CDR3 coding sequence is TGCAGTGCTAGAAGCTCGGCAGGGGGAATCAATGAGCAGTTCTTC. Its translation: CSARSSAGGINEQFF.

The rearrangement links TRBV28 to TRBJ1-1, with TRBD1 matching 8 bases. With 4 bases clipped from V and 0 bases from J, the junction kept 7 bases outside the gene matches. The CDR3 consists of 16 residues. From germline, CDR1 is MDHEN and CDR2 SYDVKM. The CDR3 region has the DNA TGTGCCAGCAGTTACCGACAGGGGCCTATGAACACTGAAGCTTTCTTT. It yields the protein CASSYRQGPMNTEAFF. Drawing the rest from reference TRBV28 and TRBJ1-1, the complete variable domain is DVKVTQSSRYLVKRTGEKVFLECVQDMDHENMFWYRQDPGLGLRLIYFSYDVKMKEKGDIPEGYSVSREKKERFSLILESASTNQTSMYLCASSYRQGPMNTEAFFGQGTRLTVV.

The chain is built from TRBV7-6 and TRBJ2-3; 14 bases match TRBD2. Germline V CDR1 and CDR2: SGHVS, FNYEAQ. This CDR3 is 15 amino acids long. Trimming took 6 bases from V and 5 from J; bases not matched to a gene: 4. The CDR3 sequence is CASSGTSGGVDTQYF. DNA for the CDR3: TGTGCCAGCAGTGGGACTAGCGGGGGAGTAGATACGCAGTATTTT.

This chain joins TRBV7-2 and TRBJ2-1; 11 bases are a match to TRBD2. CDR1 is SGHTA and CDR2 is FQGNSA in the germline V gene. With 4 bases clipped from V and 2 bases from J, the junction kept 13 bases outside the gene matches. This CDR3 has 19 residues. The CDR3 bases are TGTGCCAGCAGCTCCCCTGAACCACTAGCGGGAGTCCCCTACAATGAGCAGTTCTTC. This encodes CASSSPEPLAGVPYNEQFF.

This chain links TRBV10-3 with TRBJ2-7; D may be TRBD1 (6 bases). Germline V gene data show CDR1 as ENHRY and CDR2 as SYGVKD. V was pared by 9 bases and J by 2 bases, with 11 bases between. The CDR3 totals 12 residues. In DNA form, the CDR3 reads TGTGCCATACAGACAGGCACCTACGAGCAGTACTTC. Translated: CAIQTGTYEQYF.

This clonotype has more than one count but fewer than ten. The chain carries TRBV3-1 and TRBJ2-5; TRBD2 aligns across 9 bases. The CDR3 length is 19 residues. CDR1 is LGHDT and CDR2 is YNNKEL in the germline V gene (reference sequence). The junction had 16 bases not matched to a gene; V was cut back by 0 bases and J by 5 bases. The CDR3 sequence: CASSQDWVEIAGESETQYF. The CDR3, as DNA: TGTGCCAGCAGCCAAGACTGGGTGGAGATAGCGGGAGAGTCGGAGACCCAGTACTTC.

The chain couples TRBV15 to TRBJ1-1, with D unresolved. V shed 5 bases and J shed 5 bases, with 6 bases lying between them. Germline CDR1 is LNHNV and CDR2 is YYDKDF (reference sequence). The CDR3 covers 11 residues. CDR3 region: CATSPGTEAFF. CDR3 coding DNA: TGTGCCACCAGCCCAGGAACTGAAGCTTTCTTT.

The CDR3 spells CASMGTRGEGEQFF. In nucleotides, the CDR3 is TGTGCCAGCATGGGGACTAGAGGGGAAGGTGAGCAGTTCTTC. The genes are TRBV6-1 and TRBJ2-1; 8 bases line up with TRBD2. The CDR3 totals 14 residues. Looked up from germline, CDR1 is MNHNS and CDR2 is SASEGT. V gave up 7 bases and J gave up 9 bases; unmatched junction bases: 11.

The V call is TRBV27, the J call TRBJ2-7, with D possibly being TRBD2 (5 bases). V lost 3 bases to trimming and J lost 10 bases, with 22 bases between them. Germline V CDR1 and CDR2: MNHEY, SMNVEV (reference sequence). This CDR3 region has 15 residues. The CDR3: CASSFLLGKPGLQYF. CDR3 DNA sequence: TGTGCCAGCAGTTTTCTTCTGGGGAAACCGGGGTTACAGTACTTC.

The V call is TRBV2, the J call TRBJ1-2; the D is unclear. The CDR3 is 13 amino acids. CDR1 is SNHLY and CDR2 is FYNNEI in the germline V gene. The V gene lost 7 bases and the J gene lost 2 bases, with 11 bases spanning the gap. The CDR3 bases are TGTGCCAGCACGGGAACGGGCAACTATGGCTACACCTTC. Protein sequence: CASTGTGNYGYTF.

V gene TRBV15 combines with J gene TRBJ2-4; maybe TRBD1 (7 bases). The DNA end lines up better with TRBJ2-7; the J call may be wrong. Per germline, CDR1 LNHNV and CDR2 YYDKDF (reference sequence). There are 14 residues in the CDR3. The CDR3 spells CATSFDREANEQYF. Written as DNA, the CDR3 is TGTGCCACCAGCTTCGACAGGGAGGCCAACGAGCAGTACTTC.

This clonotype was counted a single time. CDR3 protein: CSARDRGSGSIYEQYF. In DNA form, the CDR3 reads TGCAGTGCTAGAGATCGGGGTAGCGGGAGTATTTACGAGCAGTACTTC. The gene calls are TRBV20-1 and TRBJ2-7, with 9 bases aligning to TRBD2. CDR1 and CDR2 (germline): DFQATT, SNEGSKA (reference sequence). After removal of 0 bases from V and 4 bases from J, the junction contained 10 bases not matched to a gene. The CDR3 length is 16 residues.

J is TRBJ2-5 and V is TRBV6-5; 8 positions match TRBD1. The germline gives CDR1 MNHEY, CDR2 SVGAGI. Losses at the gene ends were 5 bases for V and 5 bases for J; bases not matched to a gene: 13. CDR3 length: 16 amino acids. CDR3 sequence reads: CASSTYSGGGRETQYF. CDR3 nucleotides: TGTGCCAGCAGTACCTACTCAGGGGGCGGTAGGGAGACCCAGTACTTC.

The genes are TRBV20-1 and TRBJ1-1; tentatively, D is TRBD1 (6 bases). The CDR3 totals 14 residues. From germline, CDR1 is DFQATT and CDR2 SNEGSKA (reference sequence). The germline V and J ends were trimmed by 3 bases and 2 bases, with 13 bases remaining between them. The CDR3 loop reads CSASDRLINTEAFF. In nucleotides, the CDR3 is TGCAGTGCTAGCGACAGGCTAATTAACACTGAAGCTTTCTTT.

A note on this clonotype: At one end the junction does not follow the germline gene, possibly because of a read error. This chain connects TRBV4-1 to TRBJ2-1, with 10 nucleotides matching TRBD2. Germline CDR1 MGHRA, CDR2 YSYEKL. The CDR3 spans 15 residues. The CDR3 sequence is CANSQGLAGVNEQFF. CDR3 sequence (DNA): TGCGCCAACAGCCAAGGGCTAGCGGGAGTCAATGAGCAGTTCTTC.

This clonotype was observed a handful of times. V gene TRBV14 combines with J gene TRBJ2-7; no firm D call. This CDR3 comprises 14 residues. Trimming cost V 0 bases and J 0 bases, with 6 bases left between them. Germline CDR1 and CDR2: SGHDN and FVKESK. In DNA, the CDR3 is TGTGCCAGCAGCCAAGAGGAAGGCTCCTACGAGCAGTACTTC. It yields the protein CASSQEEGSYEQYF.

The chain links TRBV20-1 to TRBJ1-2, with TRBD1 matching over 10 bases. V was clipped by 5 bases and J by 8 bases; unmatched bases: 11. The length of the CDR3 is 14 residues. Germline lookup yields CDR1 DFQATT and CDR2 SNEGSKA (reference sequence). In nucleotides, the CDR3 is TGCAGTGCTTATCACCGGGGACAGGGGAGCGGCTACACCTTC. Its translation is CSAYHRGQGSGYTF.

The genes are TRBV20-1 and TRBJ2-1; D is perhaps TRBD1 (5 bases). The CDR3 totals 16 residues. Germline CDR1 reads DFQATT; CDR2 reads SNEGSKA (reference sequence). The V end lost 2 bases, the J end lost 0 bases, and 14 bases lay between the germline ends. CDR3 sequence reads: CSARIATDSSYNEQFF. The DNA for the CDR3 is TGCAGTGCTAGAATCGCGACCGACAGCTCCTACAATGAGCAGTTCTTC.

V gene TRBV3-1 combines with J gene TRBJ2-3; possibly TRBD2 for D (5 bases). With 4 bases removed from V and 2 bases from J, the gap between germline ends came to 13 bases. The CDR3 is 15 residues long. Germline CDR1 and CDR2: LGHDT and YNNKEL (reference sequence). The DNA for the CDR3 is TGTGCCAGCAGCCCGACGAGTAGCGCCACAGATACGCAGTATTTT. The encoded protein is CASSPTSSATDTQYF.

CDR3 DNA: TGTGCCAGCAGCCCCCAAGCGGGAGCCGGGTCCTACGAGCAGTACTTC. Encoded protein: CASSPQAGAGSYEQYF. This sequence joins TRBV3-1 and TRBJ2-7, with 8 bases that match TRBD2. The CDR3 is 16 amino acids. The germline V gene has CDR1 LGHDT and CDR2 YNNKEL (reference sequence). J was trimmed by 1 base and V by 4 bases; bases with no gene match: 9.

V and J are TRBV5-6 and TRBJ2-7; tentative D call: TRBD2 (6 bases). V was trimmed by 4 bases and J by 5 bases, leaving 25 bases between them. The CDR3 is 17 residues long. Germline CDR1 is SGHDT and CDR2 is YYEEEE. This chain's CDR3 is CASSTRPQDYIYHEQYF. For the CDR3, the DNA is TGTGCCAGCAGCACCCGACCCCAGGACTATATCTACCACGAGCAGTACTTC.

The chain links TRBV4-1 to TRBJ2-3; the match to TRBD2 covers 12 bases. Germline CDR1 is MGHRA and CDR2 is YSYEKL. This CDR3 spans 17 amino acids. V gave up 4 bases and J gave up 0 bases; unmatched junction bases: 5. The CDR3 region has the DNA TGCGCCAGCAGCCCCCTGGGGACTAGCGGGAGCACAGATACGCAGTATTTT. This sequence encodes CASSPLGTSGSTDTQYF.

The CDR3: CASSFAFFSSGVYNEQFF. The CDR3 DNA reads TGTGCCAGCAGTTTCGCGTTCTTTAGTAGCGGAGTCTACAATGAGCAGTTCTTC. The rearrangement uses TRBV27 and TRBJ2-1, with D maybe TRBD2 (6 bases). Germline V gene data show CDR1 as MNHEY and CDR2 as SMNVEV (reference sequence). V was shortened by 3 bases and J by 3 bases, with 21 bases between the two germline ends. The CDR3 loop spans 18 amino acids.